These T cell receptor beta chains were read from a single sample in a study of shared clonotypes between healthy human individuals. The assay was immunoSEQ multiplex PCR, and TCRdb's table has in-frame clones only and misses some. The sample holds around 640,000 clones, approximately 96% seen once. The sample consisted of naive CD8+ T cells sorted from blood. These receptors all come from a woman in her twenties or thirties in good health. Each CDR3 is given with its conserved first and last residue. A D gene is named only where the DNA matches it firmly. A clone size is listed for some rows: how often the clone was seen (once, few, many), or a class if it is expanded.

v_call	clone_size	j_call	d_call	cdr3_aa	cdr3_nt
TRBV6-5	.	TRBJ2-1	TRBD1	CASSQTGTYNEQFF	TGTGCCAGCAGTCAGACAGGGACATACAATGAGCAGTTCTTC
TRBV27	.	TRBJ2-1	.	CASSLGRTAYNEQFF	TGTGCCAGCAGTTTAGGTCGGACGGCTTACAATGAGCAGTTCTTC
TRBV5-5	.	TRBJ2-7	.	CASSLDPGWGYEQYF	TGTGCCAGCAGCTTGGACCCGGGTTGGGGATACGAGCAGTACTTC
TRBV27	.	TRBJ2-7	.	CASSPRGGLSSYEQYF	TGTGCCAGCAGTCCCCGGGGAGGACTGAGCTCCTACGAGCAGTACTTC
TRBV28	.	TRBJ2-1	.	CASSLSIGAAHNEQFF	TGTGCCAGCAGTTTGAGCATCGGCGCGGCCCACAATGAGCAGTTCTTC
TRBV29-1	once	TRBJ2-7	.	CSVGPRDHPYEQYF	TGCAGCGTTGGTCCCAGGGATCACCCATACGAGCAGTACTTC
TRBV28	.	TRBJ2-7	TRBD1	CASTTVGTGNYEQYF	TGTGCCAGCACTACCGTCGGGACAGGAAATTACGAGCAGTACTTC
TRBV18	.	TRBJ1-1	TRBD1	CASSPRTGGGAFF	TGTGCCAGCTCACCTCGCACAGGGGGGGGAGCTTTCTTT
TRBV27	once	TRBJ1-1	.	CASSFIRNTEAFF	TGTGCCAGCAGTTTTATCCGGAACACTGAAGCTTTCTTT
TRBV6-5	.	TRBJ1-1	.	CASSYSKNTEAFF	TGTGCCAGCAGTTACTCGAAGAACACTGAAGCTTTCTTT
TRBV28	.	TRBJ2-3	.	CASRNSASSTDTQYF	TGTGCCAGCAGAAATAGCGCCTCTAGCACAGATACGCAGTATTTT